Reported below is one T cell receptor (beta chain). Its antigen is as yet unknown. V was shortened by 3 bases and J by 0 bases, with 15 bases between the two germline ends. This CDR3 comprises 16 residues. Looked up from germline, CDR1 is SGHVS and CDR2 is FQNEAQ. These data are taken from a study of cytomegalovirus exposure and HLA in healthy donors. Study-wide points: A later examination showed that TCR association rates differed by HLA locus, with DRB1 most and HLA-C fewest. Cytomegalovirus-associated status was assigned to approximately 160 TCR beta chains.

The primer mix had 60 Vbeta and 13 Jbeta primers. Assay: immunoSEQ multiplex PCR; the TCRdb copy retains only in-frame clones and omits some. Of 35,000 to 40,000 clones in the sample, around two thirds are singletons; the top ten hold roughly 6.3%. The chain couples TRBV7-8 to TRBJ2-7, with TRBD1 as a possible D gene (5 bases). The source is a man under 40 in good health and CMV-seronegative. Sequenced material: PBMCs. CDR3 sequence reads: CASSLGPPGSSYEQYF. CDR3 DNA: TGTGCCAGCAGCTTGGGGCCCCCAGGGTCCTCCTACGAGCAGTACTTC.